This T cell receptor beta chain is from a study of blood T cells in healthy people across ages. Donors were healthy Caucasian individuals from Russia aged about 6 to 100. Then a second PCR, running about 7 to 11 cycles, was carried out with a sample-barcoded 5' primer and a J-beta primer mix. Sequencing recovered at least 3 million CDR3-containing paired-end reads from each sample. TCRdb used MiXCR to reprocess the 5' RACE reads, holding one entry per CDR3 protein. The sample includes under 800,000 distinct CDR3 sequences, roughly two fifths of them seen just once. CDR3 length: 17 amino acids. The material sequenced was blood. The V gene is TRBV12-3 or TRBV12-4, the J gene TRBJ2-5; maybe TRBD2 (6 bases). The closer fit of TRBJ2-7 to the DNA end suggests the J call may be wrong. The source of this sequence is a woman in her fifties or sixties in good health. For the CDR3, the DNA is TGTGCCAGCAGTTCGGCAGAACCCTGGGAGGACCACTACGAGCAGTACTTC. Amino acids: CASSSAEPWEDHYEQYF.